This T cell receptor beta chain was obtained from a study of blood T cell repertoires in COVID-19. In the source study's methods: Scientists estimated how many nucleated cells there were by amplifying reference gene primers. Some clones are missing from TCRdb's copy, which holds only in-frame ones; the method was immunoSEQ multiplex PCR. V, J and clone size reflect that table, while D and trimming were determined from the DNA. The sample yields 180,000 or so clones, approximately 90% seen once. Those enrolled, adults aged roughly 18 to 89 years, came from about two dozen US areas. Two negative PCRs, clearance, or symptom resolution characterized the recovered Cohort 3 donors. V lost 3 bases, J lost 1 base, and 2 bases stayed unmatched. The CDR3 consists of 17 residues. The germline V gene has CDR1 MNHEY and CDR2 SMNVEV (reference sequence).

This TCR came from a woman between 18 and 29 years old who had recovered from COVID-19. Source material: PBMCs or T cells enriched from blood (not recorded which). The rearrangement joins TRBV27 to TRBJ2-1, with 14 bases identical to TRBD2. CDR3: CASSFGTSGSSYNEQFF. The CDR3 DNA sequence: TGTGCCAGCAGTTTCGGGACTAGCGGGAGTTCCTACAATGAGCAGTTCTTC.